The rows below give T cell receptor beta chains drawn from one sample of a study of cytomegalovirus exposure and HLA in healthy donors. Here immunoSEQ multiplex PCR was the method, and the copy in TCRdb shows in-frame clones only, minus some. The sample shows roughly 150,000 clones, 89% of them seen only once. The sample consisted of PBMCs. All receptors derive from a man aged 18 to 30 in good health and CMV-seropositive. Both conserved end residues are part of each CDR3. The D gene is left open where the match is weak. Clone size is not always given. Where it is, it says once, few, many or a class for expanded clones.

J | V | D | size | CDR3 | DNA
TRBJ2-1 | TRBV5-1 | . | . | CASDRGGENNEQFF | TGCGCCAGCGATAGAGGCGGGGAGAACAATGAGCAGTTCTTC
TRBJ2-1 | TRBV7-9 | . | . | CASSTSSYNEQFF | TGTGCCAGCTCCACTTCCTCCTACAATGAGCAGTTCTTC
TRBJ1-1 | TRBV18 | TRBD1 | . | CASSPPLTGTAFF | TGTGCCAGCTCACCACCTCTGACAGGGACGGCTTTCTTT
TRBJ2-7 | TRBV6-1 | . | . | CASSEATDEQYF | TGTGCCAGCAGTGAAGCTACAGACGAGCAGTACTTC
TRBJ1-1 | TRBV28 | TRBD1 | . | CASSTGGTEAFF | TGTGCCAGCAGTACAGGGGGGACTGAAGCTTTCTTT
TRBJ2-3 | TRBV2 | TRBD2 | . | CASRWTSGRPTDTQYF | TGTGCCAGCAGGTGGACTAGCGGGAGACCGACAGATACGCAGTATTTT
TRBJ2-1 | TRBV7-9 | TRBD2 | . | CASSSPGLADDEQFF | TGTGCCAGCAGCTCTCCGGGACTAGCGGATGATGAGCAGTTCTTC
TRBJ1-1 | TRBV6-6 | . | . | CASRLNTEAFF | TGTGCCAGCAGGTTAAACACTGAAGCTTTCTTT
TRBJ1-3 | TRBV27 | TRBD1 | . | CASSLQGVAGNTIYF | TGTGCCAGCAGTTTACAGGGGGTGGCTGGAAACACCATATATTTT
TRBJ2-3 | TRBV5-1 | . | . | CASSFSTTDTQYF | TGCGCCAGCAGCTTTAGTACCACAGATACGCAGTATTTT
TRBJ2-2 | TRBV5-6 | . | few | CASSLSWATNTGELFF | TGTGCCAGCAGCTTGAGTTGGGCCACTAACACCGGGGAGCTGTTTTTT
TRBJ2-7 | TRBV11-1 | TRBD2 | . | CASSLGLAESYEQYF | TGTGCCAGCAGCCTCGGACTAGCGGAGTCCTACGAGCAGTACTTC
TRBJ1-2 | TRBV7-9 | . | . | CASSLRSEALWSYTF | TGTGCCAGCAGCTTGAGGTCAGAGGCGCTATGGAGCTACACCTTC